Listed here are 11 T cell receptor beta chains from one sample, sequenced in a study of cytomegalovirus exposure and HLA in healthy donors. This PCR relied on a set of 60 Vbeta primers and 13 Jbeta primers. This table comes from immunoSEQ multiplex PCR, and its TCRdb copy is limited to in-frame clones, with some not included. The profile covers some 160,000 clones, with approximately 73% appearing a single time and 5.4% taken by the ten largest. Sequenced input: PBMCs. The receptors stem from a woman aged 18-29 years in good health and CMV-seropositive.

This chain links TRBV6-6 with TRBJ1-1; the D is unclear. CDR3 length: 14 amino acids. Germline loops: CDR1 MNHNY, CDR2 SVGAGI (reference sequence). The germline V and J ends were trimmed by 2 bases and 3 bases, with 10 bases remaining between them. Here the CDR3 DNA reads TGTGCCAGCAGTTACGCGGGTTTCGACACTGAAGCTTTCTTT. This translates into CASSYAGFDTEAFF.

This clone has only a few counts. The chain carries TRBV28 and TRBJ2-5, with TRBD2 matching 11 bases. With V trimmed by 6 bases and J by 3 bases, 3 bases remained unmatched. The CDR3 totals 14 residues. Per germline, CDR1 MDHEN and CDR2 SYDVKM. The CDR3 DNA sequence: TGTGCCAGCAGCTTTAGCGGGGGGGAAGAGACCCAGTACTTC. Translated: CASSFSGGEETQYF.

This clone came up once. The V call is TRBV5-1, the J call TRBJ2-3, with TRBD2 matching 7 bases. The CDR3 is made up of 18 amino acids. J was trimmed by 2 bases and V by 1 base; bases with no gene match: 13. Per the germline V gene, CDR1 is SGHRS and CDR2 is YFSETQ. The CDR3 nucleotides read TGCGCCAGCAGCTTGTGGCTGGCATCTAGCGGTCACACAGATACGCAGTATTTT. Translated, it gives CASSLWLASSGHTDTQYF. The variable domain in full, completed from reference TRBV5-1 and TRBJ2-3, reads KAGVTQTPRYLIKTRGQQVTLSCSPISGHRSVSWYQQTPGQGLQFLFEYFSETQRNKGNFPGRFSGRQFSNSRSEMNVSTLELGDSALYLCASSLWLASSGHTDTQYFGPGTRLTVL.

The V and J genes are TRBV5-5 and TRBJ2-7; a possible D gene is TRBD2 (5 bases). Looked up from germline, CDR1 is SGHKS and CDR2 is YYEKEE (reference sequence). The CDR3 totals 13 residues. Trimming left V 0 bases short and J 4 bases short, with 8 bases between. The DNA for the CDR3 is TGTGCCAGCAGCTTGGAAAGAGGGTACGAGCAGTACTTC. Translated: CASSLERGYEQYF.

The CDR3 bases are TGTGCCAGCAGCCCGGGACAGGGGGGGGTGGGCGGCCAGTACTTC. The encoded protein is CASSPGQGGVGGQYF. The V call is TRBV7-2, the J call TRBJ2-5, with 11 bases identical to TRBD1. CDR1 and CDR2 from the germline V gene are SGHTA and FQGNSA. V trimming: 5 bases; J trimming: 10 bases; junction bases outside the gene matches: 12. CDR3 length: 15 amino acids. The full variable domain, with the rest looked up from reference TRBV7-2 and TRBJ2-5, is GAGVSQSPSNKVTEKGKDVELRCDPISGHTALYWYRQSLGQGLEFLIYFQGNSAPDKSGLPSDRFSAERTGGSVSTLTIQRTQQEDSAVYLCASSPGQGGVGGQYFGPGTRLLVL.

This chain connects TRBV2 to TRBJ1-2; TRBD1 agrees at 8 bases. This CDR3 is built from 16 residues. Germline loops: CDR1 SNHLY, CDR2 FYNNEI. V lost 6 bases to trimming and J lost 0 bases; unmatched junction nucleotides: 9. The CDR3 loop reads CASSTLGQGPNYGYTF. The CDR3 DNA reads TGTGCCAGCAGCACTTTAGGACAGGGACCTAACTATGGCTACACCTTC.

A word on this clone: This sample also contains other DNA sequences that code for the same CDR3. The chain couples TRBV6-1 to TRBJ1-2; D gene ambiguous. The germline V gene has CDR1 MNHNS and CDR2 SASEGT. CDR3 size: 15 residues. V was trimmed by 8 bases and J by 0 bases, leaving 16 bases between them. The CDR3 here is CASVGSGVTNYGYTF. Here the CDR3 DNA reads TGTGCCAGCGTGGGCAGCGGAGTGACTAACTATGGCTACACCTTC.

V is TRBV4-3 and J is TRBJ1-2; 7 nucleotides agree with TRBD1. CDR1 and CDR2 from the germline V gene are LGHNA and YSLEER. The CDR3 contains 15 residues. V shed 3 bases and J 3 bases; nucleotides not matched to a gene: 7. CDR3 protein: CASSHRQGPDYGYTF. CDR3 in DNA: TGCGCCAGCAGCCACAGACAGGGTCCCGACTATGGCTACACCTTC.

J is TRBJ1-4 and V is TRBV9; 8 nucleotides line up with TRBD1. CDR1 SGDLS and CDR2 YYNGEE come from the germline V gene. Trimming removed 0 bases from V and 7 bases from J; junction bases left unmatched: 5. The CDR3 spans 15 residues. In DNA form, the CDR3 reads TGTGCCAGCAGCGTAGGGCCGGACAGGGTTGAAAAACTGTTTTTT. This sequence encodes CASSVGPDRVEKLFF.

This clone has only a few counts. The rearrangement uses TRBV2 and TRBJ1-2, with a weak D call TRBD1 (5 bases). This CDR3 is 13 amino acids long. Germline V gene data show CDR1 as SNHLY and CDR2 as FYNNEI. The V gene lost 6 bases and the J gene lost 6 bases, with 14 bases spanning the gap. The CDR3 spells CASSERGTDGYTF. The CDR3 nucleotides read TGTGCCAGCAGCGAAAGGGGAACAGATGGCTACACCTTC. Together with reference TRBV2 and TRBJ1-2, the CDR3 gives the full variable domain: EPEVTQTPSHQVTQMGQEVILRCVPISNHLYFYWYRQILGQKVEFLVSFYNNEISEKSEIFDDQFSVERPDGSNFTLKIRSTKLEDSAMYFCASSERGTDGYTFGSGTRLTVV.

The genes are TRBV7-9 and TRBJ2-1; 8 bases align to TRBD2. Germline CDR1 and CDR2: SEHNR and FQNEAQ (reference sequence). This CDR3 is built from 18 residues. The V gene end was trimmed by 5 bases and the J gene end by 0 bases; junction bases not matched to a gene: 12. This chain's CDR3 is CASSLEGSGGSSYNEQFF. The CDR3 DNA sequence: TGTGCCAGCAGCCTAGAGGGGTCGGGGGGGAGCTCCTACAATGAGCAGTTCTTC.